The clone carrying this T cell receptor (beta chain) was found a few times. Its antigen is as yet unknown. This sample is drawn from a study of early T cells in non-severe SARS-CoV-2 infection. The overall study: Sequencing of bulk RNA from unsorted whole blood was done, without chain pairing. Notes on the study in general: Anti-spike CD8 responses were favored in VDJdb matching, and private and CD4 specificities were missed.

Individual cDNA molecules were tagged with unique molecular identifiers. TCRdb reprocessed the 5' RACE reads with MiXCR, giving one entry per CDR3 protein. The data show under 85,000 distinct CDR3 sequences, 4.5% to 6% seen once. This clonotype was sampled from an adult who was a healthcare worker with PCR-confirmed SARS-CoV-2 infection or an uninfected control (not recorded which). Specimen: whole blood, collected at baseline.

The CDR3 here is CSAARSGSFYEQYF. The CDR3 DNA sequence: TGCAGCGCCGCCAGGAGCGGGAGTTTCTACGAGCAGTACTTC. The chain combines TRBV29-1 with TRBJ2-7, with 8 bases that match TRBD2. Per germline, CDR1 SQVTM and CDR2 ANQGSEA. V shed 7 bases and J 3 bases; nucleotides not matched to a gene: 11. The CDR3 spans 14 residues.